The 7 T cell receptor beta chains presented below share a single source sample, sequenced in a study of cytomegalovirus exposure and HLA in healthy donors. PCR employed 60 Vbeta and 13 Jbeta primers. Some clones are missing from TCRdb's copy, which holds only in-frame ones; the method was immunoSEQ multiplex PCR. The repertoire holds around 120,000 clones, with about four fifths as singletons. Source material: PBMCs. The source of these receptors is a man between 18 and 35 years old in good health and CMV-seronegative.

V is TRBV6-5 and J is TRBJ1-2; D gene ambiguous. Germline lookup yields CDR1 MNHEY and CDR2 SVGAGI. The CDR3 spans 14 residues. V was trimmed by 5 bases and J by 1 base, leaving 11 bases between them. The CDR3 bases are TGTGCCAGCAGTCTCGAGGGTCTTAACTATGGCTACACCTTC. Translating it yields CASSLEGLNYGYTF.

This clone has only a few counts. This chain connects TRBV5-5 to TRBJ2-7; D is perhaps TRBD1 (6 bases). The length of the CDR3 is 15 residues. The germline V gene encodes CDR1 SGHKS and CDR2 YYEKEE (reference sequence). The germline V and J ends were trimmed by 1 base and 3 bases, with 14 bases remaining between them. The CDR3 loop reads CASSLRQEAVYEQYF. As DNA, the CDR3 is TGTGCCAGCAGCTTGAGACAGGAGGCGGTCTACGAGCAGTACTTC.

This chain's CDR3 is CASSPTDSYEQYF. The CDR3 coding sequence is TGTGCCAGCAGCCCTACAGATTCGTACGAGCAGTACTTC. The V gene is TRBV6-5, the J gene TRBJ2-7; D remains unclear. CDR1 MNHEY and CDR2 SVGAGI come from the germline V gene. The CDR3 sequence is 13 residues long. With 6 bases removed from V and 4 bases from J, the gap between germline ends came to 13 bases.

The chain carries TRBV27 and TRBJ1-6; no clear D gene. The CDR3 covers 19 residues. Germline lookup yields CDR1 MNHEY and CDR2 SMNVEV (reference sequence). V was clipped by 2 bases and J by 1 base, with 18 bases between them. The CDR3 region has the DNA TGTGCCAGCAGTTTAGACCCAGGAGGGTATCGATCCTATAATTCACCCCTCCACTTT. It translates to CASSLDPGGYRSYNSPLHF.

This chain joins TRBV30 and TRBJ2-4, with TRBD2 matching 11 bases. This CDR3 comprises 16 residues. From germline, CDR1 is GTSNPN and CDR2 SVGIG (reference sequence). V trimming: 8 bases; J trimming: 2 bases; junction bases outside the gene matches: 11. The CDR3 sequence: CAGVAGGPISKNIQYF. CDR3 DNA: TGTGCCGGCGTAGCGGGAGGGCCAATATCCAAAAACATTCAGTACTTC.

CDR3 residues: CASSQGTSGSYEQFF. The CDR3, as DNA: TGTGCCAGCAGCCAAGGGACTAGCGGGAGCTATGAGCAGTTCTTC. The chain links TRBV7-3 to TRBJ2-1, with 14 bases fitting TRBD2. Unmatched junction bases numbered 5, after V lost 5 bases and J lost 8 bases. There are 15 residues in the CDR3. Germline CDR1 SGHTA, CDR2 FQGTGA.

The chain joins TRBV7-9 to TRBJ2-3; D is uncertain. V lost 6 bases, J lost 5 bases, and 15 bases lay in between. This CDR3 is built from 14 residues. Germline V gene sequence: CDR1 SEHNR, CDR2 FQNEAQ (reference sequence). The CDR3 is CASSMTQAGDTQYF. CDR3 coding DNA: TGTGCCAGCAGTATGACTCAAGCTGGAGATACGCAGTATTTT. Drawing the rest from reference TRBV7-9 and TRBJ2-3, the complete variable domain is DTGVSQNPRHKITKRGQNVTFRCDPISEHNRLYWYRQTLGQGPEFLTYFQNEAQLEKSRLLSDRFSAERPKGSFSTLEIQRTEQGDSAMYLCASSMTQAGDTQYFGPGTRLTVL.